Detailed here is one T cell receptor (beta chain). Its specificity is not known. Data came from immunoSEQ multiplex PCR; TCRdb stores just in-frame clones and leaves some out. The repertoire has tens of thousands of clones, about 86% of them found once; the top ten carry 4% to 4.5%. This entry comes from a study of T cells in narcolepsy. Study-wide background: Patients with NT1 or NT2 and healthy control donors were enrolled. Study results and limitations: Comparing one patient's CSF and blood CD4+ clonotypes highlighted HCRT- and TRIB2-specific autoreactive clonotypes. Autoreactive clone sequences were missing from some blood memory CD4+ repertoires. Healthy controls reportedly lacked the autoreactive clonotypes serially found in patients' blood.

CDR3 length: 15 amino acids. In germline, CDR1 is SGHDN, CDR2 FVKESK. V shed 4 bases and J shed 4 bases, with 15 bases lying between them. This clonotype was sampled from a human donor in good health. The sample was memory (CD45RA-) CD4+ T cells from blood. V gene TRBV14 combines with J gene TRBJ2-3, with TRBD2 as a possible D gene (5 bases). The CDR3 DNA reads TGTGCCAGCAGCCCCTTGACGGGAAGGGCAGATACGCAGTATTTT. Its protein is CASSPLTGRADTQYF.